A selection of T cell receptor beta chains follows, all from one sample in a study of vaccination effects on CD4 cells after COVID-19. Antigen specificity for these receptors is unknown. Generated by immunoSEQ multiplex PCR, the TCRdb table keeps only in-frame clones and is missing some. The data hold about 31,000 clones, with 55% to 75% observed a single time. Specimen: CD4+ T cells from PBMCs cultured with HCoV-229E spike peptides, collected before COVID-19 vaccination. The origin of the receptors is a human donor who received a COVID-19 vaccine. The CDR3 runs from the conserved cysteine through the conserved F or W. The D gene is left open where the match is weak. Expanded clones are given a class, and other clones once, few, many or no size at all.

size,length,D,V,J,CDR3,DNA
few,15,TRBD2,TRBV9,TRBJ2-7,CASSVNPGGDLEQYF,TGTGCCAGCAGCGTAAACCCGGGAGGGGATTTGGAGCAGTACTTC
.,12,.,TRBV30,TRBJ2-7,CAWRRQTYEQYF,TGTGCCTGGAGGAGACAGACCTACGAGCAGTACTTC
.,13,.,TRBV6-5,TRBJ1-3,CASSYIPGNTIYF,TGTGCCAGCAGTTACATACCTGGAAACACCATATATTTT
.,17,.,TRBV3-1/TRBV3-2,TRBJ2-2,CASSRGEPGRRTGELFF,TGTGCCAGCAGCCGCGGAGAGCCGGGGCGCCGCACCGGGGAGCTGTTTTTT
many,16,TRBD1,TRBV30,TRBJ1-1,CAWMTFPGQGVGKAFF,TGTGCCTGGATGACTTTCCCGGGACAGGGGGTGGGAAAAGCTTTCTTT
.,16,.,TRBV9,TRBJ2-1,CASSVVAGSSYNEQFF,TGTGCCAGCAGCGTAGTGGCGGGGAGCTCCTACAATGAGCAGTTCTTC
.,13,.,TRBV10-3,TRBJ1-1,CAISPGTVFEAFF,TGTGCCATCAGTCCCGGGACCGTTTTCGAAGCTTTCTTT
.,13,.,TRBV4-1,TRBJ2-5,CASQQGSGETQYF,TGCGCCAGCCAACAGGGTTCGGGAGAGACCCAGTACTTC
.,14,.,TRBV6-5,TRBJ1-1,CASSPSGGRGSAFF,TGTGCCAGCAGCCCCTCAGGAGGTAGGGGTTCAGCTTTCTTT
.,15,.,TRBV7-3,TRBJ2-5,CASSRTSGSQETQYF,TGTGCCAGCAGCCGTACCTCGGGTTCCCAAGAGACCCAGTACTTC
.,15,TRBD2,TRBV2,TRBJ2-1,CASSEWGGGPREQFF,TGTGCCAGCAGTGAATGGGGGGGAGGGCCGAGGGAGCAGTTCTTC
.,12,.,TRBV12-3/TRBV12-4,TRBJ1-6,CASRGPNSPLHF,TGTGCCAGCAGGGGGCCTAATTCACCCCTCCACTTT
few,14,TRBD2,TRBV28,TRBJ2-1,CASWPGLATNEQFF,TGTGCCAGTTGGCCGGGACTAGCGACCAATGAGCAGTTCTTC
once,21,TRBD1,TRBV2,TRBJ2-1,CASSYTPGTGGRGSSYNEQFF,TGTGCCAGCAGTTACACCCCCGGGACAGGGGGACGAGGGAGCTCCTACAATGAGCAGTTCTTC
.,14,.,TRBV20-1,TRBJ2-2,CSASGRVLTGELFF,TGCAGTGCTAGTGGGCGGGTCTTGACCGGGGAGCTGTTTTTT
.,14,.,TRBV5-1,TRBJ2-1,CASSRRGSYNEQFF,TGCGCCAGCAGCCGGCGGGGTTCCTACAATGAGCAGTTCTTC
.,14,.,TRBV28,TRBJ1-2,CATSEDGFNYGYTF,TGTGCCACCTCAGAGGACGGATTTAACTATGGCTACACCTTC
.,12,.,TRBV2,TRBJ1-2,CASSWTENGYTF,TGTGCCAGCAGCTGGACAGAGAATGGCTACACCTTC
.,15,TRBD2,TRBV5-4,TRBJ2-1,CASSLTSGGHNEQFF,TGTGCCAGCAGCCTTACTAGCGGGGGCCACAATGAGCAGTTCTTC
.,13,.,TRBV30,TRBJ1-1,CAWSVAGALKAFF,TGTGCCTGGAGTGTGGCGGGGGCCCTGAAAGCTTTCTTT
.,15,.,TRBV19,TRBJ1-6,CASSIQGERNSPLHF,TGTGCCAGTAGTATACAGGGAGAGCGTAATTCACCCCTCCACTTT
once,14,TRBD2,TRBV29-1,TRBJ2-3,CSVVTSGRTDTQYF,TGCAGCGTCGTGACTAGCGGGAGAACAGATACGCAGTATTTT
.,16,.,TRBV23-1,TRBJ2-6,CASSHAAGFGANVLTF,TGCGCCAGCAGCCACGCGGCGGGTTTCGGGGCCAACGTCCTGACTTTC
.,15,.,TRBV27,TRBJ1-5,CASSLSQGVNQPQHF,TGTGCCAGCAGTTTATCACAGGGAGTCAATCAGCCCCAGCATTTT
.,14,.,TRBV18,TRBJ1-1,CASSPVGQNTEAFF,TGTGCCAGCTCACCAGTCGGGCAGAACACTGAAGCTTTCTTT
.,16,.,TRBV25-1,TRBJ1-6,CASSELGRGENSPLHF,TGTGCCAGCAGTGAATTAGGGAGAGGGGAGAATTCACCCCTCCACTTT
.,13,.,TRBV2,TRBJ1-2,CASSEAGWGGYTF,TGTGCCAGCAGTGAAGCCGGGTGGGGTGGCTACACCTTC
.,17,.,TRBV30,TRBJ1-3,CAWSPHTGLQSGNTIYF,TGTGCCTGGAGTCCTCATACCGGGCTACAATCTGGAAACACCATATATTTT